The 10 T cell receptor beta chains listed next were all sequenced from one sample in a study of regulatory T cells in long-lasting Graves disease. The time point denotes: newly diagnosed GD, antithyroid drugs for less than 3 months. Extracted PBMC RNA gave rise to the TCR library. In building TCR beta libraries, iRepertoire HTBI primers were used together with Arm-PCR of CDR3 regions. Using its own MiXCR run on the multiplex PCR reads, TCRdb lists one record per CDR3 protein. The top ten clones hold just over 20% of a sample with 350,000 to 400,000 distinct CDR3 sequences, around 16% of them seen once. The same sample was also used in a study of T cells in Graves' hyperthyroidism and ophthalmopathy.

The specimen comprised peripheral blood mononuclear cells (PBMCs), sampled at new diagnosis, from a patient treated with antithyroid drugs. Receptors originate from a woman under 30 with Graves disease.

In this sample, this clonotype turned up many times. At one boundary the junction diverges from the germline segment, which might be a read error. The CDR3 region is CASSSSGSSYEQYF. As DNA, the CDR3 is TGTGCCAGCAGTTCAAGCGGGAGCTCCTACGAGCAGTACTTC. The rearrangement uses TRBV5-1 and TRBJ2-7; 8 bases fit TRBD2. This CDR3 is built from 14 residues. Germline V gene sequence: CDR1 SGHRS, CDR2 YFSETQ. Variable domain in full (rest from reference TRBV5-1 and TRBJ2-7): KAGVTQTPRYLIKTRGQQVTLSCSPISGHRSVSWYQQTPGQGLQFLFEYFSETQRNKGNFPGRFSGRQFSNSRSEMNVSTLELGDSALYLCASSSSGSSYEQYFGPGTRLTVT.

This clonotype was picked up a small number of times. A much larger clone sits a single nucleotide away, making a read error possible. The gene calls are TRBV27 and TRBJ1-1, with TRBD1 matching over 7 bases. The CDR3 has 12 amino acids. Germline-derived CDR1 and CDR2 are MNHEY and SMNVEV (reference sequence). CDR3 loop: CASSIGGGSPLF. The CDR3 bases are TGTGCCAGCAGTATAGGGGGCGGGTCGCCTCTCTTT.

This clonotype was detected many times. V is TRBV3-1 and J is TRBJ2-3; D tentatively reads TRBD1 or TRBD2 (5 bases each). Per germline, CDR1 LGHDT and CDR2 YNNKEL (reference sequence). V was trimmed by 0 bases and J by 11 bases, leaving 24 bases between them. CDR3 length: 17 residues. The CDR3 coding sequence is TGTGCCAGCAGCCAAGACGGGACGGGCGGCGGAAGGATAGGGCAGTATTTT. Its translation: CASSQDGTGGGRIGQYF.

This clonotype was counted a few times. The chain carries TRBV20-1 and TRBJ1-1; no clear D gene. From germline, CDR1 is DFQATT and CDR2 SNEGSKA (reference sequence). The germline V and J ends were trimmed by 1 base and 0 bases, with 12 bases remaining between them. This CDR3 spans 15 amino acids. CDR3 amino acids: CSARGQSKMNTEAFF. The CDR3 nucleotides are TGCAGTGCTAGAGGTCAGAGCAAGATGAACACTGAAGCTTTCTTT.

This clonotype was seen at least ten times. The V gene is TRBV6-1, the J gene TRBJ2-7, with 12 bases fitting TRBD2. CDR1 is MNHNS, CDR2 SASEGT, per germline. The CDR3 contains 13 residues. V shed 6 bases, J shed 7 bases, and the junction held 4 bases outside the gene matches. CDR3 in DNA: TGTGCCAGCAGGACTAGCGGGAGTTCGGAGCAGTACTTC. Protein product: CASRTSGSSEQYF.

Concerning this clonotype: Lacking the conserved final phenylalanine or tryptophan, this CDR3 likely reflects a read error. The J gene is TRBJ1-5, the V gene TRBV2, with 10 bases lining up with TRBD1. The CDR3 covers 16 residues. V shed 5 bases and J 3 bases; nucleotides not matched to a gene: 7. Germline loops: CDR1 SNHLY, CDR2 FYNNEI. The CDR3 DNA sequence: TGTGCCAGCAGTCCGAGACAGGGGGCTTTCAATCAGCCCCAGCATCTT. Translated, it gives CASSPRQGAFNQPQHL.

This clonotype occurred many times. This sequence joins TRBV5-1 and TRBJ2-3, with 9 bases lining up with TRBD2. This CDR3 region has 16 residues. The J segment lost 5 bases and the V segment lost 0 bases, leaving 7 bases of the junction unmatched. Germline CDR1 is SGHRS and CDR2 is YFSETQ. CDR3: CASSLEASGAVDTQYF. CDR3 nucleotide sequence: TGCGCCAGCAGCTTGGAGGCTAGCGGGGCGGTAGATACGCAGTATTTT.

The chain carries TRBV11-2 and TRBJ2-6, with D hard to call. Germline CDR1 is SGHAT and CDR2 is FQNNGV. Deletions cut 5 bases from V and 2 bases from J, with 7 bases between. The CDR3 sequence is 14 residues long. This chain's CDR3 is CASSPWAGANVLTF. In DNA form, the CDR3 reads TGTGCCAGCAGCCCTTGGGCTGGGGCCAACGTCCTGACTTTC.

This clonotype appeared many times. V usage is TRBV12-3 or TRBV12-4 and J usage is TRBJ2-1; D is possibly TRBD1 (6 bases). The length of the CDR3 is 18 residues. Trimming stripped 5 bases from V and 0 bases from J, with 20 bases between. The CDR3 region has the DNA TGTGCCAGCAGTCTCGGCCCACAGGGTCCATTCTCCTACAATGAGCAGTTCTTC. Translation gives CASSLGPQGPFSYNEQFF.

This clonotype showed up many times. The chain joins TRBV5-1 to TRBJ2-3, with D tentatively TRBD1 (6 bases). Trimming took off 2 bases at V and 2 bases at J, with 12 bases between the two ends. CDR3 length equals 15 residues. Per germline, CDR1 SGHRS and CDR2 YFSETQ. The CDR3 region is CASSFGQLNTDTQYF. The DNA of the CDR3 is TGCGCCAGCAGCTTCGGACAGCTTAACACAGATACGCAGTATTTT.